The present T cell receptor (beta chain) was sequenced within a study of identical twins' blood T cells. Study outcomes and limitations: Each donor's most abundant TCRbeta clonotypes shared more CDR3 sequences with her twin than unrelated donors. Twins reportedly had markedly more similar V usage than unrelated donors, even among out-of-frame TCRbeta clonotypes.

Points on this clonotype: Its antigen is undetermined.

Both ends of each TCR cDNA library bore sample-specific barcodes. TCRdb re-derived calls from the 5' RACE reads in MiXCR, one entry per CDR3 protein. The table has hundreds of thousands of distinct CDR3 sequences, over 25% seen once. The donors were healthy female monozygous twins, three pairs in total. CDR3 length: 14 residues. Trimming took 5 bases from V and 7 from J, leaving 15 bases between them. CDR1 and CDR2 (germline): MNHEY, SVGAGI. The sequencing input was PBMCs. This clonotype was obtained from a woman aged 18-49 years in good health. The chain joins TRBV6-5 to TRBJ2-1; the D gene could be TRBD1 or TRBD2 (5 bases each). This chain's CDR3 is CASSPREGSNEQFF. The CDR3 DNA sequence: TGTGCCAGCAGTCCCCGTGAGGGGTCTAATGAGCAGTTCTTC.